This T cell receptor (beta chain) comes out of a study of blood T cell repertoires in COVID-19. Study-level background: Specimens from acute and convalescent COVID-19 originated in the United States, Italy and Spain. In each case, the material was cDNA or gDNA derived from T cells, B-cell-depleted T cells, or PBMCs.

In the original processing: Amplification from reference gene primers served as the basis for estimated nucleated cell counts. Produced via immunoSEQ multiplex PCR; TCRdb's table is partial and in-frame only. The DNA was the basis for D and trimming; V, J and clone size are from that table. The sample has 180,000 or so clones, around 84% seen once. V was pared by 8 bases and J by 4 bases, with 14 bases between. Germline CDR1 is MDHEN and CDR2 is SYDVKM. This CDR3 region has 13 residues. Seattle's cohort entered during active infection and was followed longitudinally. The table lists this clone with a few counts.

The sample was peripheral blood. The genes are TRBV28 and TRBJ1-2; the D gene is possibly TRBD1 (5 bases). The TCR originated in a woman in her 70s with COVID-19, enrolled during active disease. The CDR3 loop is CASRDPEGYGYTF. The CDR3 bases are TGTGCCAGCCGGGACCCGGAGGGCTATGGCTACACCTTC.